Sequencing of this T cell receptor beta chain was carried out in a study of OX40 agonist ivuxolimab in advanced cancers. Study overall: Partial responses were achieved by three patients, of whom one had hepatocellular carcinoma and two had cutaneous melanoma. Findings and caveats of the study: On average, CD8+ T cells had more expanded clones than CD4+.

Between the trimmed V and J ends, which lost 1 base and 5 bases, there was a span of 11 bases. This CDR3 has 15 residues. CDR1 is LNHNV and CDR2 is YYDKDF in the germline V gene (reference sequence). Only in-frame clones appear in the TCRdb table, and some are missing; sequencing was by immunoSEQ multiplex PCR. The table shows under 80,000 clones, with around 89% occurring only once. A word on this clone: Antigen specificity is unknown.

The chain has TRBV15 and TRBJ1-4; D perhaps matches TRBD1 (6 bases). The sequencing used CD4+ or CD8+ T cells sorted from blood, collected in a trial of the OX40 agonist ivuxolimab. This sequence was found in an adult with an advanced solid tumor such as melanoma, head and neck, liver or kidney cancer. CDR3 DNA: TGTGCCACCAGCAGAGTTGGAGGGGGGAATGAAAAACTGTTTTTT. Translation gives CATSRVGGGNEKLFF.